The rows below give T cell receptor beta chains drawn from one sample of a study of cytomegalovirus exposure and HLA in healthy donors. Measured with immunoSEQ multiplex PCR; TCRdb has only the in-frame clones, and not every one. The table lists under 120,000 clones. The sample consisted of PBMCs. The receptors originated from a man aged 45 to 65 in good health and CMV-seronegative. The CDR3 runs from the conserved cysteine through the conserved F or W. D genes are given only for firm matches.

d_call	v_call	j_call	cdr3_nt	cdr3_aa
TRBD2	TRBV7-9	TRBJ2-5	TGTGCCAGCAGCTTACCTAGCGGGAGAAGTCGAGAGACCCAGTACTTC	CASSLPSGRSRETQYF
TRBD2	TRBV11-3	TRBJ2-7	TGTGCCAGCAGTCCTAGCGGGTCCACCTACGAGCAGTACTTC	CASSPSGSTYEQYF
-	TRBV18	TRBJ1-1	TGTGCCAGCTCAGGGGACATGAACACTGAAGCTTTCTTT	CASSGDMNTEAFF
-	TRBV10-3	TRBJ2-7	TGTGCCATCAGTGGAGACACTTCCCCCCGCGAGCAGTACTTC	CAISGDTSPREQYF
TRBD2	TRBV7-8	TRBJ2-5	TGTGCCAGCAGCTTAACGCGGGGGATCTACCGAGAGACCCAGTACTTC	CASSLTRGIYRETQYF
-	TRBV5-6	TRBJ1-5	TGTGCCAGCAGCTCCAAATTTAGCAATCAGCCCCAGCATTTT	CASSSKFSNQPQHF
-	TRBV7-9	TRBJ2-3	TGTGCCAGCAGCTTAATAGACTTCAATACGCAGTATTTT	CASSLIDFNTQYF
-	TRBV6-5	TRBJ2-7	TGTGCCAGCAGTTATGACAAGTCCTACGAGCAGTACTTC	CASSYDKSYEQYF
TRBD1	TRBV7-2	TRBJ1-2	TGTGCCAGCAGCTTAAGCGAGGGGACAGCGATTTATGGCTACACCTTC	CASSLSEGTAIYGYTF
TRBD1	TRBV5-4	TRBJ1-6	TGTGCCAGCAGATCCAAAGGGGGCTCTAATTCACCCCTCCACTTT	CASRSKGGSNSPLHF
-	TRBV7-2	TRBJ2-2	TGTGCCAGCAGCTTAGGGGTGGGACAGAACACCGGGGAGCTGTTTTTT	CASSLGVGQNTGELFF
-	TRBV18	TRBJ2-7	TGTGCCAGCTCACCAGCAGGGTTCGGCTACGAGCAGTACTTC	CASSPAGFGYEQYF
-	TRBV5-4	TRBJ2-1	TGTGCCAGCAGCTTGGGTGGGGCCAGCTCCTACAATGAGCAGTTCTTC	CASSLGGASSYNEQFF
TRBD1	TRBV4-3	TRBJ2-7	TGCGCCAGCAGCCGAGAATTGGACAGGCCCGAGCAGTACTTC	CASSRELDRPEQYF
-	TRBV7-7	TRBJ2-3	TGTGCTAGCAGTCGAGGGCCAGCTACAGATACGCAGTATTTT	CASSRGPATDTQYF
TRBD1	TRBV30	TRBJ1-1	TGTGCCTGGAGCGTGAGACAGGGGAACACTGAAGCTTTCTTT	CAWSVRQGNTEAFF
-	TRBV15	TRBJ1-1	TGTGCCACCCGCAGGGGCCTGAACACTGAAGCTTTCTTT	CATRRGLNTEAFF
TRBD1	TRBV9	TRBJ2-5	TGTGCCAGCAGCTCTCGGACAGGCCCGGAGACCCAGTACTTC	CASSSRTGPETQYF